These 24 T cell receptor beta chains were sequenced from one sample in a study of T cells in women clearing cervical HPV infection. Assay used: immunoSEQ multiplex PCR; TCRdb lists only in-frame clones, some missing. In all, the sample yields roughly 18,000 clones. Sequenced: blood buffy coat. These receptors were collected from a woman between 18 and 75 years old with a cervical HPV16 infection that either progressed to CIN3+ or cleared (not recorded which).

A remark on this clone: The CDR3 end falls 3 residues outside the read, so it is completed with the germline J gene. The chain has TRBV2 and TRBJ1-1; perhaps TRBD1 as D (5 bases). V lost 6 bases, J lost 7 bases, and 12 bases lay in between. This CDR3 has 12 residues. Germline-derived CDR1 and CDR2 are SNHLY and FYNNEI. The CDR3 region is CASRAQGNEAFF. Partial CDR3 DNA: TGTGCCAGCAGGGCCCAGGGTAATGAA.

About this clone itself: The read stops 3 residues short of the end of the CDR3; the missing end is completed from the germline J gene. The chain couples TRBV7-9 to TRBJ2-3; tentative D call: TRBD2 (5 bases). Between the trimmed V and J ends, which lost 5 bases and 4 bases, there was a span of 7 bases. The CDR3 loop spans 12 amino acids. Germline CDR1 is SEHNR and CDR2 is FQNEAQ (reference sequence). The DNA read from the CDR3 is TGTGCCAGCAGCCTTAGCGCAGATACG. It specifies CASSLSADT. The CDR3 in its entirety is CASSLSADTQYF.

CDR3 bases read: TGCGCCACCTCCCAGTCTGGGGCCAACGTC. It translates to CATSQSGANV. The whole CDR3 protein reads CATSQSGANVLTF. V gene TRBV5-1 combines with J gene TRBJ2-6, with D hard to call. The missing CDR3 end, 3 residues past where the read stops, is filled in from the germline J gene. Germline lookup yields CDR1 SGHRS and CDR2 YFSETQ. Trimming removed 9 bases from V and 1 base from J, with 8 bases in between. The CDR3 covers 13 residues.

The DNA read from the CDR3 is TGTGCCAGCAGCTTAGTGGGACTAGTCGATGAG. As protein: CASSLVGLVDE. The whole CDR3 protein is CASSLVGLVDEQFF. The J gene is TRBJ2-1, the V gene TRBV7-2; TRBD2 agrees at 8 bases. The sequence runs out 3 residues before the end of the CDR3; the remainder is reconstructed from the germline J gene. V lost 1 base to trimming and J lost 8 bases; unmatched junction nucleotides: 4. This CDR3 is 14 amino acids long. CDR1 and CDR2 from the germline V gene are SGHTA and FQGNSA.

Note on this clone: The CDR3 end is not reached by the read, which stops 3 residues before it; the germline J gene fills it in. V usage is TRBV7-2 and J usage is TRBJ1-3; weak D call: TRBD1 (6 bases). V was pared by 0 bases and J by 2 bases, with 14 bases between. The CDR3 spans 17 residues. Germline values: CDR1 SGHTA, CDR2 FQGNSA. The CDR3 loop is CASSLASGAGAGNTIYF. The covered CDR3 bases are TGTGCCAGCAGCTTAGCCAGCGGGGCAGGGGCTGGAAACACC.

CDR3 in amino acids: CASSLYMTGKVPSTDTQYF. CDR3 DNA (partial): TGTGCCAGCTCACTATATATGACAGGGAAGGTGCCTAGCACAGATACG. The rearrangement joins TRBV18 to TRBJ2-3, with 7 bases matching TRBD1. The observed sequence ends 3 residues before the CDR3 terminus, with the missing tail filled in from the germline J gene. The CDR3 has 19 amino acids. The germline CDR1 and CDR2 sequences are KGHSH and LQKENI. Trimming at V came to 4 bases and at J to 0 bases, leaving 16 bases not matched to a gene.

In regard to this clone: The read comes to an end 3 residues before the CDR3 does, leaving the germline J gene to fill in the end. The chain joins TRBV7-2 to TRBJ2-6, with D hard to call. From germline, CDR1 is SGHTA and CDR2 FQGNSA. This CDR3 contains 14 residues. V was trimmed by 1 base and J by 2 bases, leaving 3 bases between them. The CDR3 sequence: CASSLEPGANVLTF. CDR3 bases read: TGTGCCAGCAGCTTAGAGCCTGGGGCCAACGTC.

As regards this clone: The CDR3 end falls 3 residues outside the read, so it is completed with the germline J gene. This chain joins TRBV19 and TRBJ2-1; D may be TRBD2 (5 bases). V lost 9 bases and J 8 bases, leaving 20 bases between the germline ends. The CDR3 covers 14 residues. Germline V gene sequence: CDR1 LNHDA, CDR2 SQIVND (reference sequence). CDR3 DNA, as far as it was read: TGTGCCAGCATGGTTACCGGGGTTGATGATGAG. This translates into CASMVTGVDDE. The full CDR3 sequence reads CASMVTGVDDEQFF.

Worth noting for this clone: The missing CDR3 end, 3 residues past where the read stops, is filled in from the germline J gene. V gene TRBV19 combines with J gene TRBJ1-2, with 9 nucleotides matching TRBD1. The CDR3 contains 14 residues. Germline V gives CDR1 LNHDA, CDR2 SQIVND (reference sequence). Trimming took 5 bases from V and 4 from J; bases not matched to a gene: 5. The CDR3 bases that were read are TGTGCCAGTAGTTCCACAGGGGGCACCTATGGC. This codes for CASSSTGGTYG. The CDR3 as a whole reads CASSSTGGTYGYTF.

About this clone: The read ends 3 residues early relative to the CDR3; the germline J gene fills the gap. V is TRBV30 and J is TRBJ2-7; 7 positions agree with TRBD1. Looked up from germline, CDR1 is GTSNPN and CDR2 is SVGIG (reference sequence). The CDR3 is 15 amino acids. Unmatched junction bases numbered 6, after V lost 1 base and J lost 0 bases. Incomplete CDR3 DNA: TGTGCCTGGAGTGAAGGACAGGAAAGCTCCTACGAG. This codes for CAWSEGQESSYE. The CDR3 in its entirety is CAWSEGQESSYEQYF.

On this clone: The CDR3 is cut off 3 residues early in the read; its end comes from the germline J gene. This chain links TRBV30 with TRBJ1-2, with D perhaps TRBD1 (6 bases). Germline V gene lookup returns CDR1 GTSNPN and CDR2 SVGIG (reference sequence). The CDR3 extends over 13 amino acids. V lost 4 bases and J lost 7, with 16 bases in between. Partial CDR3 DNA: TGTGCCTGGACGGGAATGGGGGCGGGTGGC. Translation: CAWTGMGAGG. The CDR3 in full is CAWTGMGAGGYTF.

The CDR3: CASSSLGLRSTGELFF. Incomplete CDR3 DNA: TGTGCCAGCTCATCCCTGGGACTGCGAAGCACCGGGGAG. The rearrangement links TRBV18 to TRBJ2-2, with D perhaps matching TRBD2 (6 bases). The read comes to an end 3 residues before the CDR3 does, leaving the germline J gene to fill in the end. This CDR3 has 16 residues. The V gene lost 5 bases and the J gene lost 4 bases, with 17 bases spanning the gap. Germline V gene lookup returns CDR1 KGHSH and CDR2 LQKENI.

A remark on this clone: The read comes to an end 3 residues before the CDR3 does, leaving the germline J gene to fill in the end. The chain employs TRBV19 and TRBJ1-5; 7 bases align to TRBD1. The CDR3 is made up of 14 amino acids. With 5 bases clipped from V and 0 bases from J, the junction kept 1 base outside the gene matches. The V gene's germline CDR1 is LNHDA and CDR2 SQIVND (reference sequence). CDR3 bases read: TGTGCCAGTAGTGGGACAGTTAGCAATCAGCCC. It translates to CASSGTVSNQP. The entire CDR3 reads CASSGTVSNQPQHF.

About this clone: Read sequence stops 3 residues before the CDR3 end, and the germline J gene provides the missing end. This chain joins TRBV5-1 and TRBJ1-1, with TRBD1 matching over 10 bases. CDR1 and CDR2 (germline): SGHRS, YFSETQ. Trimming took 5 bases from V and 4 from J; bases not matched to a gene: 5. The CDR3 totals 14 residues. CDR3 region: CASSSGQGFTEAFF. The sequenced part of the CDR3 DNA is TGCGCCAGCAGTTCGGGACAGGGGTTCACTGAA.

In the case of this clone: Read sequence stops 3 residues before the CDR3 end, and the germline J gene provides the missing end. The gene calls are TRBV20-1 and TRBJ2-1; 13 bases line up with TRBD2. The CDR3 runs to 14 residues. J gave up 9 bases and V 7 bases, and 9 bases lay outside the gene matches. Germline V gives CDR1 DFQATT, CDR2 SNEGSKA (reference sequence). The CDR3 loop is CSVSGTSGVFEQFF. Incomplete CDR3 DNA: TGCAGTGTCTCCGGGACTAGCGGGGTGTTTGAG.

In regard to this clone: The read ends 3 residues before the CDR3 terminus; that terminus is restored from the germline J gene. V is TRBV5-4 and J is TRBJ2-5, with 8 bases identical to TRBD1. The CDR3 totals 16 residues. The V segment lost 3 bases and the J segment 5 bases; nucleotides outside the gene matches: 12. The germline V gene encodes CDR1 SGHNT and CDR2 YYREEE (reference sequence). CDR3: CASSSSLQGAVETQYF. The sequenced part of the CDR3 DNA is TGTGCCAGCAGCTCTAGCCTTCAGGGGGCAGTGGAGACC.

For this clone: The sequence runs out 3 residues before the end of the CDR3; the remainder is reconstructed from the germline J gene. This chain connects TRBV19 to TRBJ1-1, with TRBD1 as a possible D gene (5 bases). Trimming removed 7 bases from V and 4 bases from J, with 19 bases in between. Germline CDR1 LNHDA, CDR2 SQIVND (reference sequence). The CDR3 has 15 amino acids. The part of the CDR3 DNA that was read is TGTGCCAGTATCGGTCTCCGGCAGGGTGGCACTGAA. Translation gives CASIGLRQGGTE. The complete CDR3 sequence is CASIGLRQGGTEAFF.

Regarding this clone: The read gets to within 3 residues of the CDR3 end, and the germline J gene fills in the rest. The chain carries TRBV7-9 and TRBJ1-2; TRBD1 agrees at 7 bases. V shed 5 bases, J shed 4 bases, and the junction held 10 bases outside the gene matches. CDR1 and CDR2 (germline): SEHNR, FQNEAQ (reference sequence). The CDR3 consists of 15 residues. The CDR3 here is CASSRVRTGPYGYTF. Incomplete CDR3 DNA: TGTGCCAGCAGCCGAGTCCGGACAGGACCCTATGGC.

A note on this clone: The CDR3 is cut off 3 residues early in the read; its end comes from the germline J gene. The V and J genes are TRBV2 and TRBJ1-2; weak D call: TRBD1 (6 bases). There are 12 residues in the CDR3. CDR1 and CDR2 (germline): SNHLY, FYNNEI. The germline V and J ends were trimmed by 9 bases and 5 bases, with 13 bases remaining between them. The CDR3 bases that were read are TGTGCCAGTAAGGACAGCCTATATGGC. The encoded protein is CASKDSLYG. The whole CDR3 reads CASKDSLYGYTF.

Comment on this clone: From the germline J gene comes the end of the CDR3, since the read stops 3 residues before it. The gene calls are TRBV7-8 and TRBJ1-2; TRBD1 matches at 9 bases. Trimming removed 0 bases from V and 3 bases from J; junction bases left unmatched: 5. Germline lookup yields CDR1 SGHVS and CDR2 FQNEAQ. There are 16 residues in the CDR3. The part of the CDR3 DNA that was read is TGTGCCAGCAGCTTAGCCACAGGGGGCGGTCACTATGGC. Protein: CASSLATGGGHYG. From start to end, the CDR3 is CASSLATGGGHYGYTF.

Regarding this clone: Coverage ceases 3 residues before the CDR3 finishes, and the germline J gene fills in the end. V gene TRBV20-1 combines with J gene TRBJ2-5; 9 nucleotides agree with TRBD2. Germline V gene sequence: CDR1 DFQATT, CDR2 SNEGSKA (reference sequence). The CDR3 extends over 16 amino acids. J lost 7 bases, V lost 1 base, and 13 bases had no gene match. This chain's CDR3 is CSARVGIAGVGGTQYF. The DNA read from the CDR3 is TGCAGTGCTAGAGTCGGAATAGCGGGAGTTGGTGGGACC.

Remarks on this clone: Sequencing ends 3 residues short of the CDR3 end; the germline J gene provides the rest. This rearrangement joins TRBV20-1 to TRBJ1-6; 8 bases agree with TRBD1. CDR1 DFQATT and CDR2 SNEGSKA come from the germline V gene (reference sequence). Trimming at V came to 3 bases and at J to 9 bases, leaving 10 bases not matched to a gene. The CDR3 is 15 residues long. Incomplete CDR3 DNA: TGCAGTGCTAGGGACGCAGGGGGCGCCTTTTCACCC. Its translation: CSARDAGGAFSP. The entire CDR3 is CSARDAGGAFSPLHF.

This clone shows up as medium-sized by frequency. Coverage ceases 3 residues before the CDR3 finishes, and the germline J gene fills in the end. This chain links TRBV7-9 with TRBJ2-7, with 7 bases aligning to TRBD2. The CDR3 is 14 residues long. With V trimmed by 1 base and J by 0 bases, 0 bases remained unmatched. Germline V gives CDR1 SEHNR, CDR2 FQNEAQ (reference sequence). This chain's CDR3 is CASSLGGGSYEQYF. The CDR3 DNA, read in part, is TGTGCCAGCAGCTTAGGGGGGGGCTCCTACGAG.

Worth noting for this clone: The read ends 3 residues early relative to the CDR3; the germline J gene fills the gap. The V and J genes are TRBV13 and TRBJ2-5, with 10 bases aligning to TRBD2. This CDR3 is built from 15 residues. V shed 5 bases and J 5 bases; nucleotides not matched to a gene: 8. Germline CDR1 PRHDT, CDR2 FYEKMQ (reference sequence). The CDR3 DNA, read in part, is TGTGCCAGCAGCCCCCGGCCAGCGGGGGGGGAGACC. Its translation: CASSPRPAGGET. The entire CDR3 protein reads CASSPRPAGGETQYF.